Below, 24 T cell receptor beta chains from the same sample are listed, as sequenced in a study of cytomegalovirus exposure and HLA in healthy donors. The PCR ran on 60 Vbeta and 13 Jbeta primers. Sequencing used immunoSEQ multiplex PCR; TCRdb keeps in-frame clones, though not all of them. The sample carries about 150,000 clones, around two thirds recorded once. Sequencing input: PBMCs. The receptors stem from a woman aged 55 to 70 in good health and CMV-seropositive.

The chain couples TRBV14 to TRBJ1-1; D unresolved. Germline lookup yields CDR1 SGHDN and CDR2 FVKESK. This CDR3 spans 15 amino acids. V was shortened by 4 bases and J by 0 bases, with 12 bases between the two germline ends. CDR3 bases: TGTGCCAGCAGCCGCCTAGAGGCGTTGAACACTGAAGCTTTCTTT. This translates into CASSRLEALNTEAFF.

This sequence joins TRBV5-1 and TRBJ2-4; 11 bases align to TRBD2. From germline, CDR1 is SGHRS and CDR2 YFSETQ. The V and J ends lost 4 bases and 2 bases, in that order; junction bases with no gene match: 14. The CDR3 has 19 residues. CDR3 loop: CASSGGLAGQRGTKNIQYF. CDR3 DNA sequence: TGCGCCAGCAGCGGCGGACTAGCGGGCCAAAGGGGGACCAAAAACATTCAGTACTTC.

Here the CDR3 DNA reads TGCAGCGGGGCCTGGGGAGCGGGAGGAAACACCGGGGAGCTGTTTTTT. Its protein product is CSGAWGAGGNTGELFF. The chain carries TRBV29-1 and TRBJ2-2; 9 bases are a match to TRBD2. This CDR3 is 16 amino acids long. Germline V gives CDR1 SQVTM, CDR2 ANQGSEA. V dropped 7 bases and J dropped 2; count of bases not matched to a gene: 11.

The chain joins TRBV11-2 to TRBJ2-7, with D perhaps matching TRBD2 (6 bases). Trimming took 5 bases from V and 1 from J, leaving 9 bases between them. The CDR3 contains 13 residues. Germline CDR1 reads SGHAT; CDR2 reads FQNNGV. The CDR3 is CASSISGSYEQYF. CDR3 in DNA: TGTGCCAGCAGCATTAGCGGATCCTACGAGCAGTACTTC. Together with reference TRBV11-2 and TRBJ2-7, the CDR3 gives the full variable domain: EAGVAQSPRYKIIEKRQSVAFWCNPISGHATLYWYQQILGQGPKLLIQFQNNGVVDDSQLPKDRFSAERLKGVDSTLKIQPAKLEDSAVYLCASSISGSYEQYFGPGTRLTVT.

The chain couples TRBV18 to TRBJ1-2, with 8 bases matching TRBD1. Losses at the gene ends were 2 bases for V and 0 bases for J; bases not matched to a gene: 8. CDR1 is KGHSH and CDR2 is LQKENI in the germline V gene. This CDR3 has 17 amino acids. CDR3 sequence reads: CASSPGQGLLSNYGYTF. CDR3 in DNA: TGTGCCAGCTCACCAGGACAGGGTCTACTCTCTAACTATGGCTACACCTTC.

A remark on this clone: One junction end disagrees with the germline gene, perhaps due to a read error. The same CDR3 is also encoded by other DNA sequences in this sample. The J gene is TRBJ1-2, the V gene TRBV7-9; TRBD1 agrees at 7 bases. This CDR3 has 15 amino acids. CDR1 SEHNR and CDR2 FQNEAQ come from the germline V gene (reference sequence). The CDR3 sequence is CASSLVGQENYGYTF. DNA for the CDR3: TGCGCCAGCAGCTTAGTCGGACAGGAGAACTATGGCTACACCTTC.

In this sample, this clone turned up a few times. This chain joins TRBV10-3 and TRBJ1-1; D unresolved. Germline V CDR1 and CDR2: ENHRY, SYGVKD. This CDR3 comprises 13 residues. V was pared by 0 bases and J by 1 base, with 3 bases between. The CDR3 loop is CAISESQNTEAFF. CDR3 DNA sequence: TGTGCCATCAGTGAGTCACAGAACACTGAAGCTTTCTTT.

The V and J genes are TRBV7-2 and TRBJ2-2; maybe TRBD2 (5 bases). Looked up from germline, CDR1 is SGHTA and CDR2 is FQGNSA. Trimming left V 4 bases short and J 3 bases short, with 12 bases between. The length of the CDR3 is 15 residues. CDR3 bases: TGTGCCAGCAGCTCTACCTCGGGGTACACCGGGGAGCTGTTTTTT. Translation: CASSSTSGYTGELFF.

The table lists this clone with a few counts. This sequence joins TRBV6-5 and TRBJ2-7, with 7 bases lining up with TRBD1. From germline, CDR1 is MNHEY and CDR2 SVGAGI. CDR3 size: 14 residues. Trimming took 6 bases from V and 3 from J; bases not matched to a gene: 8. CDR3 protein: CASSQDRVNYEQYF. CDR3 nucleotide sequence: TGTGCCAGCAGCCAAGACAGGGTAAACTACGAGCAGTACTTC.

The chain combines TRBV5-6 with TRBJ2-7; D may be TRBD1 (9 bases). Trimming left V 4 bases short and J 1 base short, with 15 bases between. The germline V gene encodes CDR1 SGHDT and CDR2 YYEEEE. This CDR3 region has 15 residues. The CDR3 protein is CASSRGGTGSYEQYF. The CDR3 nucleotides read TGTGCCAGCAGCCGCGGGGGGACAGGGTCCTACGAGCAGTACTTC.

V usage is TRBV10-3 and J usage is TRBJ2-3; TRBD1 is a possible D gene (5 bases). Deletions cut 10 bases from V and 7 bases from J, with 24 bases between. The CDR3 is 15 residues long. CDR1 and CDR2 from the germline V gene are ENHRY and SYGVKD. The CDR3 nucleotides are TGTGCCACCGAGCTTGACAGCTCGGGCATAAATACGCAGTATTTT. Residues: CATELDSSGINTQYF.

This chain uses TRBV30 with TRBJ1-1; possibly TRBD1 for D (5 bases). The V end lost 5 bases, the J end lost 1 base, and 11 bases lay between the germline ends. Germline V gene data show CDR1 as GTSNPN and CDR2 as SVGIG (reference sequence). CDR3 length equals 13 residues. The CDR3 sequence: CAWGANSNTEAFF. The CDR3 nucleotides are TGTGCCTGGGGGGCAAATTCGAACACTGAAGCTTTCTTT.

The chain carries TRBV18 and TRBJ1-2; 7 bases map to TRBD1. Germline lookup yields CDR1 KGHSH and CDR2 LQKENI. After removal of 6 bases from V and 2 bases from J, the junction contained 6 bases not matched to a gene. The CDR3 has 14 residues. The CDR3, as DNA: TGTGCCAGCTCCGGGAGGGGGCAGAACTATGGCTACACCTTC. It codes for CASSGRGQNYGYTF.

The V gene is TRBV2, the J gene TRBJ1-1; D uncertain. The CDR3 loop spans 13 amino acids. V was clipped by 8 bases and J by 1 base, with 11 bases between them. From germline, CDR1 is SNHLY and CDR2 FYNNEI. CDR3 in DNA: TGTGCCAGCGAAGAACAACCGAACACTGAAGCTTTCTTT. Its translation is CASEEQPNTEAFF.

The chain has TRBV29-1 and TRBJ1-2, with 7 bases identical to TRBD1. V shed 4 bases and J 2 bases; nucleotides not matched to a gene: 4. The CDR3 extends over 13 amino acids. From germline, CDR1 is SQVTM and CDR2 ANQGSEA. The CDR3 is CSVGTTGNYGYTF. The CDR3 DNA reads TGCAGCGTTGGGACGACAGGGAACTATGGCTACACCTTC.

The CDR3 protein is CASSDGLSPSNEQFF. CDR3 bases: TGTGCCAGCAGTGACGGACTTTCCCCTTCCAATGAGCAGTTCTTC. The V and J genes are TRBV6-4 and TRBJ2-1; D might be TRBD2 (5 bases). The CDR3 consists of 15 residues. Per the germline V gene, CDR1 is MRHNA and CDR2 is SNTAGT. The germline V and J ends were trimmed by 2 bases and 6 bases, with 14 bases remaining between them.

The V and J genes are TRBV5-8 and TRBJ1-1; 8 bases line up with TRBD1. Trimming removed 4 bases from V and 0 bases from J; junction bases left unmatched: 14. The CDR3 totals 18 residues. In germline, CDR1 is SGHTS, CDR2 YDEGEE. DNA for the CDR3: TGTGCCAGCAGCATTCCCGGGACAGGCCGGCTCCTGAACACTGAAGCTTTCTTT. This encodes CASSIPGTGRLLNTEAFF.

This clone was recorded once. CDR3 sequence (DNA): TGTGCCAGCAGTCGGACAGTTTCAACTAATGAAAAACTGTTTTTT. Its translation: CASSRTVSTNEKLFF. The rearrangement uses TRBV6-5 and TRBJ1-4, with D maybe TRBD1 (6 bases). The length of the CDR3 is 15 residues. The germline V gene has CDR1 MNHEY and CDR2 SVGAGI. Between the trimmed V and J ends, which lost 5 bases and 0 bases, there was a span of 10 bases.

This clone occurred a few times. V gene TRBV29-1 combines with J gene TRBJ1-4; tentative D call: TRBD1 (5 bases). V lost 4 bases to trimming and J lost 5 bases, with 11 bases between them. The CDR3 contains 13 residues. The germline V gene encodes CDR1 SQVTM and CDR2 ANQGSEA. The CDR3 nucleotides are TGCAGCGTTGCACCCCGGGGGAATGAAAAACTGTTTTTT. Encoded protein: CSVAPRGNEKLFF.

V usage is TRBV6-4 and J usage is TRBJ2-2; TRBD2 agrees at 7 bases. The CDR3 consists of 16 residues. V lost 3 bases, J lost 1 base, and 5 bases stayed unmatched. CDR1 and CDR2 from the germline V gene are MRHNA and SNTAGT. CDR3 coding DNA: TGTGCCAGCAGTGATACGGGACTAAAGAACACCGGGGAGCTGTTTTTT. Its translation: CASSDTGLKNTGELFF.

In this sample, this clone turned up once. CDR3 amino acids: CATQRSYEQYF. The CDR3 bases are TGCGCCACTCAGCGGAGCTACGAGCAGTACTTC. The J gene is TRBJ2-7, the V gene TRBV23-1; a weak D match, TRBD2 (5 bases). TRBV23-1 is an ORF; its function is uncertain. The CDR3 sequence is 11 residues long. Trimming left V 10 bases short and J 3 bases short, with 10 bases between.

A few counts support this clone. The rearrangement uses TRBV9 and TRBJ2-3; 7 nucleotides match TRBD2. Germline CDR1 reads SGDLS; CDR2 reads YYNGEE. Trimming removed 6 bases from V and 2 bases from J; junction bases left unmatched: 15. This CDR3 has 17 residues. Here the CDR3 DNA reads TGTGCCAGCACCCCCTTTGTTGCGGGAGATGTCACAGATACGCAGTATTTT. Translated, it gives CASTPFVAGDVTDTQYF.

The chain couples TRBV9 to TRBJ1-1; 10 bases fit TRBD1. Germline V lookup: CDR1 SGDLS, CDR2 YYNGEE. This CDR3 is 16 amino acids long. Trimming removed 3 bases from V and 0 bases from J; junction bases left unmatched: 5. CDR3 in amino acids: CASSGGDRGLNTEAFF. As DNA, the CDR3 is TGTGCCAGCAGCGGTGGGGACAGGGGACTGAACACTGAAGCTTTCTTT.

This clone was seen once. This chain links TRBV5-1 with TRBJ2-5; TRBD1 matches 9 bases. Germline CDR1 and CDR2: SGHRS and YFSETQ. After removal of 4 bases from V and 5 bases from J, the junction contained 6 bases not matched to a gene. The CDR3 extends over 14 amino acids. CDR3 sequence (DNA): TGCGCCAGCAGCCCGACAGGGGGGGCGGAGACCCAGTACTTC. Its translation is CASSPTGGAETQYF. The variable domain in full, with the rest retrieved from reference TRBV5-1 and TRBJ2-5, is KAGVTQTPRYLIKTRGQQVTLSCSPISGHRSVSWYQQTPGQGLQFLFEYFSETQRNKGNFPGRFSGRQFSNSRSEMNVSTLELGDSALYLCASSPTGGAETQYFGPGTRLLVL.